The present T cell receptor beta chain was sequenced within a study of cytomegalovirus exposure and HLA in healthy donors. Study at large: From donors who were HLA-typed, an early data release held 81 million or so unique TCRs.

With 60 Vbeta and 13 Jbeta primers, the PCR was carried out. Assay used: immunoSEQ multiplex PCR; TCRdb lists only in-frame clones, some missing. The profile shows more than 95,000 clones, approximately 75% of them singletons. V shed 5 bases, J shed 8 bases, and the junction held 6 bases outside the gene matches. CDR1 and CDR2 from the germline V gene are MDHEN and SYDVKM. The CDR3 has 15 residues. The rearrangement links TRBV28 to TRBJ2-1; 13 bases fit TRBD2. Sequencing was done on a sample of PBMCs. The sequence came from a man aged 45-65 years in good health and CMV-seropositive. The CDR3 nucleotides read TGTGCCAGCAGTCCGGGACTAGCGGGATTTCATGAGCAGTTCTTC. It codes for CASSPGLAGFHEQFF.